The sample holds many counts of the clone carrying this T cell receptor beta chain. Its target is not known. A single record per CDR3 protein comes from TCRdb applying MiXCR to the 5' RACE reads. The top ten hold 7.7% of the sample, which has about 25,000 distinct CDR3 sequences, under 3% seen once. The length of the CDR3 is 13 residues. V lost 0 bases and J lost 3, with 4 bases in between. Germline assignment: CDR1 SGDLS and CDR2 YYNGEE. The data are from a study of CD8 T cells in ankylosing spondylitis. General study points: Among TCR beta sequences, a motif of fewer than 10 highly homologous variants appeared characteristic of ankylosing spondylitis blood. Reported data indicate significant enrichment of disease-linked clones within matched ankylosing spondylitis synovial fluid.

This sequence joins TRBV9 and TRBJ2-1; no firm D call. This receptor was obtained from a female donor with ankylosing spondylitis or in good health (not recorded which). Sequencing input: blood, either unsorted or a sorted T cell fraction (not recorded which). CDR3 in amino acids: CASSVGYYNEQFF. Here the CDR3 DNA reads TGTGCCAGCAGCGTAGGGTACTACAATGAGCAGTTCTTC.